A selection of T cell receptor beta chains follows, all from one sample in a study of HIV-infected patients and healthy controls. From the 5' RACE reads, TCRdb called clonotypes with MiXCR, one entry per CDR3 protein. The data show around 64,000 distinct CDR3 sequences, with roughly 16% seen just once and about 6% held by the top ten. Sequencing used CD4+ T cells from blood. These receptors were taken from a human donor in good health. Both conserved end residues are part of each CDR3. Fields, in order: clone size, J gene, V gene, D gene, CDR3 DNA, CDR3 protein. The D gene is left open where the match is weak. Where a row states a size, it is once, few, many or the class of an expanded clone; other rows omit it.

>few|TRBJ2-5|TRBV7-2|-
TGTGCCAGCAGCCAATCAGGGGTACCGAGCCAAGAGACCCAGTACTTC
CASSQSGVPSQETQYF
>-|TRBJ2-5|TRBV20-1|-
TGCAGTGCTAGAGAAGGAGGGAGAGGGGAGACCCAGTACTTC
CSAREGGRGETQYF
>many|TRBJ2-1|TRBV2|-
TGTGCCAGCAGGTTAGGACAGAGCTCCTACAATGAGCAGTTCTTC
CASRLGQSSYNEQFF
>many|TRBJ2-1|TRBV7-3|-
TGTGCCAGCAGCTTAGGGGCAGACCACAATGAGCAGTTCTTC
CASSLGADHNEQFF
>-|TRBJ2-3|TRBV7-2|TRBD2
TGTGCCAGCAGCTCCCCTAGCGGGAGCACAGATACGCAGTATTTT
CASSSPSGSTDTQYF
>few|TRBJ2-7|TRBV28|TRBD2
TGTGCCAGCAGTTCACCGGGACTAGCGGGGCTAACACTCTACGAGCAGTACTTC
CASSSPGLAGLTLYEQYF
>few|TRBJ1-1|TRBV7-2|-
TGTGCCAGCAGCCTAAATTTGGGGGGTTATCGGAACACTGAAGCTTTCTTT
CASSLNLGGYRNTEAFF
>-|TRBJ2-2|TRBV5-6|-
TGTGCCAGCAGCGCTTTTGGGACGGGCCCCACCGGGGAGCTGTTTTTT
CASSAFGTGPTGELFF
>many|TRBJ2-7|TRBV14|TRBD2
TGTGCCAGCAGCCAAGGGCTAGCGGGAGTCGAGCAGTACTTC
CASSQGLAGVEQYF
>-|TRBJ1-2|TRBV7-2|-
TGTGCCAGCAGCTTAGAGCCGGACGGACTTAATGGCTACACCTTC
CASSLEPDGLNGYTF
>few|TRBJ1-5|TRBV7-2|-
TGTGCCAGCAGCTTAGGCGGGGGAGATAATCAGCCCCAGCATTTT
CASSLGGGDNQPQHF
>-|TRBJ1-1|TRBV20-1|-
TGCAGTGCTAGGACAGGCCACATGAACACTGAAGCTTTCTTT
CSARTGHMNTEAFF
>-|TRBJ1-2|TRBV20-1|-
TGCAGTGCTAAGGAAGAGGGACGGACCTACACCTTC
CSAKEEGRTYTF
>few|TRBJ2-5|TRBV6-2/TRBV6-3|TRBD2
TGTGCCAGCAGTTCCCGTGGACTAGCGGGGAAGGAGACCCAGTACTTC
CASSSRGLAGKETQYF
>few|TRBJ2-1|TRBV11-3|-
TGTGCCAGCAGCGGCAGGGGCGGTGAGCAGTTCTTC
CASSGRGGEQFF
>once|TRBJ1-3|TRBV18|-
TGTGCCAGCTCAATCCAAGAATCTGGAAACACCATATATTTT
CASSIQESGNTIYF
>-|TRBJ2-1|TRBV2|TRBD1
TGTGCCAGCGAAGGGGGCCCCATTAGGGATGAGCAGTTCTTC
CASEGGPIRDEQFF
>-|TRBJ1-4|TRBV6-1|-
TGTGCCAGCAGTGACACAGTGTATAATGAAAAACTGTTTTTT
CASSDTVYNEKLFF